This TCR beta chain came from a study of T-cell memory formation after mild COVID-19. About this clonotype itself: Its antigen is as yet unknown.

The study, taken as a whole, reports: The SARS-CoV-2 specificity of second-wave clones reaching peak at day 37 remained unverified.

TCRdb used MiXCR to reprocess the 5' RACE reads, holding one entry per CDR3 protein. This sample carries 450,000 to 650,000 distinct CDR3 sequences, roughly a fifth of them seen once, and the ten largest clones take about 8.2%. CDR3 length: 19 residues. V lost 2 bases, J lost 2 bases, and 25 bases lay in between. Germline values: CDR1 SGHKS, CDR2 YYEKEE (reference sequence). The V and J genes are TRBV5-5 and TRBJ1-1; D unresolved. This sequence originates from an adult woman who had mild COVID-19 (a few samples of this study predate the infection). Cell type and time point are not known. Sequencing was performed on PBMCs or a T cell subset sorted from them (not recorded which). The CDR3 DNA reads as TGTGCCAGCAGCTTTCGCTCTTCTGTTATCGGCAGCTTAAACACTGAAGCTTTCTTT. Protein: CASSFRSSVIGSLNTEAFF.